This T cell receptor (beta chain) is from a study of cytomegalovirus exposure and HLA in healthy donors (dated by TCRdb to about 2017). Some background on the complete study: An earlier analysis of approximately 640 of the donors reported 250 to 300 Gb of sequence data and 100 million to 140 million unique TCR beta sequences from 150 million to 200 million T cells. Approximately 300 gigabases of sequencing data and approximately 92 million unique TCR sequences made up an early release that covered over 550 HLA-typed donors. Among the approximately 430 genotyped donors, about 85% belonged to the genetic ancestry cluster associated with self-reported Caucasian donors. The study aimed to test whether signatures of past pathogen exposure could be identified by cataloging public T cell receptors. The study profiled the T cell repertoires of 550 to 700 subjects by immunosequencing and related them to cytomegalovirus serostatus. A separate validation cohort of 90 to 150 different subjects was used in addition to the approximately 640-subject first cohort. To predict cytomegalovirus infection status, the study combined high-throughput TCR immunosequencing, statistical association of individual TCRs with disease status, and machine learning. A later analysis re-examined previously published TCR beta repertoires from over 500 donors and added high-resolution HLA genotyping to investigate patterns of TCR occurrence. The later analysis used no new phenotypic data to find candidate immune exposures, relying instead on TCR beta sequences and their occurrence across donors. An earlier analysis of roughly 600 of the donors used high-throughput TCR beta sequencing to judge whether each TCR beta V gene segment behaved as functional or pseudogenic. Donor age, sex, ethnicity and CMV serostatus were collected together with the repertoire data. A later genetic analysis used genome-wide SNP genotypes for about 60% of the 666 donors, treating that subset as a discovery cohort. All discovery cohort repertoires had been generated on a single sequencing platform. HLA typing covered class I and class II loci at four-digit resolution. Typing coverage differed by locus: A, B, C, DRB1 and DQB1 were typed in roughly 629-630 donors, DQA1 in about 510, DPA1 in roughly 590, and DPB1 in roughly 470. Because of strong linkage in the cohort, four to six DR-DQ haplotypes were treated as single units for association and clustering. Among about 410 genotyped donors of the cohort, an average of roughly 230,000 unique TCR beta nucleotide sequences was sequenced per donor, of which 15% to 20% were non-productive. Results the study describes overall, beyond this receptor: For the cohort, immune exposure information was limited to CMV serostatus. A total of some 180 TCR beta chains were listed by the study as associated with cytomegalovirus. According to a later analysis, parvovirus B19, influenza, CMV and Epstein-Barr virus appeared linked to several top co-occurrence clusters. The classifier was reported to diagnose cytomegalovirus status with high specificity and sensitivity in both the original and validation cohorts. Correlated functional status among segregating V segments might be attributable to linkage disequilibrium, but an unknown experimental factor could not be ruled out. Because counts were too low, fewer than 20 rarely observed V segments, including chromosome 9 orphons, were excluded from the earlier analysis of around 590 of the donors. In a later analysis, the rate of TCR association differed among HLA loci, with DRB1 alleles having the most associated TCRs and HLA-C alleles having the fewest. The 87-base-pair reads could not distinguish some IMGT-functional V segments, including TRBV6-2 and TRBV6-3, so those segments were excluded. Compared with equally common non-associated chains, HLA-associated TCR beta chains in a later analysis were more clonally expanded and had lower generation probabilities. Strong co-occurrence of HLA alleles, especially DR and DQ, made assigning TCR associations to individual alleles difficult. It was suggested by the authors that the approach could potentially be generalized to other disease states and immunological phenotypes. Roughly uniform sequencing depth across donors was assumed in presence/absence analyses, although this assumption may not hold. The cohort was sequenced for TCR beta chains only, and without alpha or paired-chain data the features that could be detected were limited. A later analysis associated 15,000 to 20,000 TCR beta sequences with specific HLA alleles at a false discovery rate of 0.05. Compared with the approximately 670-donor mean, donors in an Asian-associated ancestry cluster had fewer N-insertions in productive TCRs, according to a later genetic analysis. In vitro tests confirmed that a few of the cytomegalovirus-associated TCR beta chains recognize cytomegalovirus antigens. The sequencing pipeline was judged likely to have produced a cluster of highly shared sequence variants as a technical artifact. Most CMV-associated TCR beta chains appeared to be HLA-restricted in a later analysis, and the HLA associations seemed to be driven largely by CMV exposure. HLA typing was unavailable for some donors at each locus, so association tests used only the typed subset. A further reported finding was that TCR beta sequences accurately predicted the HLA-A and HLA-B alleles for most subjects in the first cohort. V-gene and J-gene trimming of TCR beta chains was associated with a missense DCLRE1C variant in a later genetic analysis, and the association was replicated in an independent cohort. An earlier analysis of approximately 600 of the donors showed that most TCR beta V segments appeared in productive rearrangements either about 90% or about 30% of the time, which broadly matched IMGT annotations. Most TCR sequences were observed very rarely across donors, whereas some public TCRs were present in many individuals.

About this clone itself: There is no known antigen for this receptor.

The cohort was made up of 500 to 800 healthy bone marrow donors. All cohort members were sampled while nominally healthy, although unrecorded immune exposures were likely present. The donor was CMV seronegative and belonged to the group of more than 300 seronegative cohort members. A peripheral blood sample was collected from each donor, and TCR beta sequencing was performed on peripheral blood mononuclear cells. Genomic DNA extraction from the blood cell samples was performed with the Qiagen DNeasy Blood Extraction Kit. The library was produced with the immunoSEQ multiplex PCR assay. A mixture of 60 forward primers for TCR Vbeta segments and 13 reverse primers for TCR Jbeta segments was used in the multiplex PCR. The CDR3 region of rearranged TCR beta genes was amplified from genomic DNA by a multiplex PCR assay. The amplified TCR beta libraries were sequenced on the Illumina HiSeq System as 87-base-pair reads. The authors' pipeline ran thus. A later analysis tallied around 87 million unique TCR beta chains across the roughly 610 repertoires, and about 12 million of those chains were shared by two or more donors. To remove PCR and sequencing errors, raw reads were error-corrected and collapsed into unique sequences using a nearest-neighbor algorithm that merged closely related sequences. Alignment of CDR3 sequences to IMGT reference sequences was used to assign V, D and J gene segments. Each retained sequence needed at least a six-nucleotide match to both a V gene segment and a J gene segment. A rearrangement counted as productive if the CDR3 had no stop codons and remained in frame with V and J, and every other rearrangement counted as non-productive. CDR3 was defined according to IMGT convention as the region running from the second conserved V-encoded cysteine to the conserved J-encoded phenylalanine. The earlier analysis of 587 of the donors excluded any sequence lacking an unambiguous match to a single V gene segment. In an earlier analysis of a few hundred of the donors, V segments were called functional above 56.7% productive rearrangements and were called segregating when the between-donor standard deviation exceeded 5%. A statistical classification framework was built to diagnose cytomegalovirus status from the catalog of TCR beta chain sequences. In a later analysis, TCR nucleotide sequences were compared against IMGT/GENE-DB human TR gene sequences so that V and J genes could be assigned. Using the TCRdist pipeline, a later analysis assigned CDR3 sequences along with most-parsimonious VDJ recombination scenarios. In a later analysis, each TCR beta chain was defined by its CDR3 amino acid sequence together with its V-gene family, and reads lacking a unique V-gene family were excluded. A later analysis removed 500 to 600 highly shared, low-generation-probability nucleotide sequences to deal with suspected cross-contamination and a sequencing artifact. A later analysis calculated a clonal expansion index for each public chain from normalized within-repertoire ranks of inferred template counts. A later analysis computed generation probabilities with a VDJ recombination model fitted to out-of-frame rearrangements, and checked the results against IGoR. In a later analysis, TCR-TCR, TCR-HLA and TCR-CMV co-occurrence was scored with hypergeometric tests, and a repertoire-size bias correction was applied to TCR pairs. In a later analysis, false discovery rates were estimated by permuting HLA or CMV assignments 20 times. In a later analysis, co-occurring TCRs were grouped using DBSCAN, with TCRdist sequence similarity added in when clustering inside HLA-allele-positive subsets. Repertoires with fewer than 30,000 or more than 120,000 public chains were left out of co-occurrence clustering, as were five repertoires with anomalous nucleotide sharing. Drawn from immuneACCESS, this table holds only the in-frame rearrangements with V and J called that TCRdb kept. Clones are partly lost; checked studies trace under half to an unresolved V gene and leave the rest unexplained. Clonal size and the V and J genes are those of that table, whereas D and trimming came from the DNA. This sample's table has entries for 200,000 or so clones. The leading ten clones occupy approximately 0.74% of the sample.

Unmatched junction bases come to 10, with V trimmed by 2 bases and J by 6 bases. From cysteine to phenylalanine, the CDR3 is 15 amino acids long. Only the CDR3 region is kept as DNA, spanning 45 bases read in frame from base 1. The germline V gene gives CDR1 as SGHRS and CDR2 as YFSETQ. Material for sequencing was PBMCs. The chain was built from TRBV5-1 and TRBJ1-1; the junction holds 7 bases that match TRBD1. The TCR comes from a boy between 10 and 17 years old in good health and CMV-seronegative. The DNA sequence is as follows: TGCGCCAGCAGCTTCCCCGGACAGGTCGGCGCTGAAGCTTTCTTT. This encodes CASSFPGQVGAEAFF.